A selection of T cell receptor beta chains follows, all from one sample in a study of blood T cell repertoires in COVID-19. The repertoire was sequenced with immunoSEQ multiplex PCR; TCRdb's copy has only in-frame clones and lacks some. The data hold around 99,000 clones, with roughly 80% observed a single time. Sample: peripheral blood. All receptors derive from a woman aged 60-70 years with acute or convalescent COVID-19. Each CDR3 is given with its conserved first and last residue. D genes are given only for firm matches. Size values are once, few and many counts, or a class for expanded clones, and some rows have none.

j_call | clone_size | d_call | v_call | cdr3_nt | cdr3_aa
TRBJ1-5 | NA | NA | TRBV6-1 | TGTGCCAGCAGTGAGAGGGAATGGCCGGGACATTTT | CASSEREWPGHF
TRBJ1-5 | NA | NA | TRBV2 | TGTGCCAGCAGTGGCTCAAGGGGCCCCCTTAGCAATCAGCCCCAGCATTTT | CASSGSRGPLSNQPQHF
TRBJ2-2 | NA | NA | TRBV3-1/TRBV3-2 | TGTGCCAGCAGCCGCTACCCTGGGGAGCTGTTTTTT | CASSRYPGELFF
TRBJ1-1 | NA | NA | TRBV19 | TGTGCCAGTAGTATGGTGGGACACCGCAACACTGAAGCTTTCTTT | CASSMVGHRNTEAFF
TRBJ1-1 | NA | NA | TRBV30 | TGTGCCTGGAGTGTGAGATCTGAAGCTTTCTTT | CAWSVRSEAFF
TRBJ2-7 | NA | NA | TRBV21-1 | TGTGCCAGCAGCAAACAGGGGCCCTACGAGCAGTACTTC | CASSKQGPYEQYF
TRBJ1-6 | NA | TRBD1 | TRBV7-9 | TGTGCCAGCAGCGCACCCGGACAGGGGATGCCACCCCTCCACTTT | CASSAPGQGMPPLHF
TRBJ2-1 | NA | NA | TRBV11-2 | TGTGCCAGCAGTACGACCCCAGGCGTGGGGGGTAATGAGCAGTTCTTC | CASSTTPGVGGNEQFF
TRBJ2-2 | NA | NA | TRBV7-9 | TGTGCCAGCAGTTCAACAGGGAGGGAGCTGTTTTTT | CASSSTGRELFF
TRBJ2-1 | NA | TRBD2 | TRBV7-3 | TGTGCCAGCAGTTCCACTAGCGGGGCCTACAATGAGCAGTTCTTC | CASSSTSGAYNEQFF
TRBJ1-3 | NA | NA | TRBV28 | TGTGCCAGCAGTCCCTCCGGGACACCCGGAAACACCATATATTTT | CASSPSGTPGNTIYF
TRBJ2-2 | NA | TRBD1 | TRBV19 | TGTGCCAGTAGTTTCGACAGGGACGGGGAGCTGTTTTTT | CASSFDRDGELFF
TRBJ1-5 | NA | NA | TRBV2 | TGTGCCAGCAGTGAAGTTGTGGGGCGCGCTCAGCCCCAGCATTTT | CASSEVVGRAQPQHF
TRBJ1-3 | NA | NA | TRBV5-6 | TGTGCCAGCAGCTTGATATCTGGAAACACCATATATTTT | CASSLISGNTIYF
TRBJ1-4 | NA | NA | TRBV14 | TGTGCCAGCAGCCCCGGGCGAGGACCCTTGGAGGATGAAAAACTGTTTTTT | CASSPGRGPLEDEKLFF
TRBJ2-5 | once | TRBD1 | TRBV2 | TGTGCCGGGAAAACAGGGGGCCAAGAGACCCAGTACTTC | CAGKTGGQETQYF
TRBJ1-3 | once | NA | TRBV29-1 | TGCAGCGTTGAGTCCAATTCTGGAAACACCATATATTTT | CSVESNSGNTIYF
TRBJ1-5 | NA | NA | TRBV2 | TGTGCCAGCGGGGGGGCAGGGAATCAGCCCCAGCATTTT | CASGGAGNQPQHF
TRBJ2-2 | NA | NA | TRBV7-2 | TGTGCCAGCAGCCGTGCTGGGGAGTATGGGCTGTTTTTT | CASSRAGEYGLFF
TRBJ2-5 | once | TRBD1 | TRBV7-8 | TGTGCCAGCAGCCCATCCCCGGGACAGCAAGAGACCCAGTACTTC | CASSPSPGQQETQYF
TRBJ2-1 | NA | TRBD2 | TRBV7-9 | TGTGCCAGCAGCTCCCCTGGGGTAGCCGGGACTACCTTATACAATGAGCAGTTCTTC | CASSSPGVAGTTLYNEQFF
TRBJ1-5 | NA | NA | TRBV7-6 | TGTGCCAGCAGCGCACTAGGGGGTCAGCCCCAGCATTTT | CASSALGGQPQHF
TRBJ1-5 | NA | TRBD1 | TRBV19 | TGTGCCAGTAGTATAAATAGGGGACAGGTGCTTCAGCCCCAGCATTTT | CASSINRGQVLQPQHF
TRBJ2-2 | NA | NA | TRBV19 | TGTGCCAGTAGGGGGATCCAGGGTGTTACCGGGGAGCTGTTTTTT | CASRGIQGVTGELFF
TRBJ1-6 | NA | NA | TRBV7-7 | TGTGCTAGCAGCTTGGACAGAAATTCACCCCTCCACTTT | CASSLDRNSPLHF
TRBJ1-6 | NA | NA | TRBV28 | TGTGCCAGCAAGGAGGGCCAGAATTCACCCCTCCACTTT | CASKEGQNSPLHF
TRBJ1-2 | NA | TRBD1 | TRBV11-2 | TGTGCCAGCAGCCCAGACAGGGGAGCTGGCTACACCTTC | CASSPDRGAGYTF
TRBJ2-2 | NA | TRBD1 | TRBV5-6 | TGTGCCAGCAGCTTAGGGGGCAGGCACGCGAACACCGGGGAGCTGTTTTTT | CASSLGGRHANTGELFF
TRBJ1-1 | few | NA | TRBV7-8 | TGTGCCAGCAGCAAAAGAGCCATGGTGAACACTGAAGCTTTCTTT | CASSKRAMVNTEAFF
TRBJ2-1 | NA | NA | TRBV10-3 | TGTGCCATCATGGAGGGGAGCGTAAGGAATGAGCAGTTCTTC | CAIMEGSVRNEQFF
TRBJ1-1 | NA | NA | TRBV7-8 | TGTGCCAGCAGCGAGATCCTCACCGTAATGAACACTGAAGCTTTCTTT | CASSEILTVMNTEAFF
TRBJ2-7 | NA | NA | TRBV3-1/TRBV3-2 | TGTGCCAGCAGCCAAGAAGTTACTGCAGCGATTCGGTACTTC | CASSQEVTAAIRYF
TRBJ2-3 | NA | TRBD2 | TRBV7-3 | TGTGCCAGCAGCCCACGGACTAGCGGGAGGCCAGATACGCAGTATTTT | CASSPRTSGRPDTQYF
TRBJ2-7 | NA | NA | TRBV5-3 | TGTGCCAGAACAGGAGGGGACTGCACATTTTTCCGCGAGCAGTACTTC | CARTGGDCTFFREQYF
TRBJ1-5 | NA | NA | TRBV5-8 | TGTGCCAGCCGCGACTATTGGGCTTCCAATCAGCCCCAGCATTTT | CASRDYWASNQPQHF
TRBJ2-4 | NA | NA | TRBV5-4 | TGTGCCAGCAGCTGGACGACAGGCGGCAAAAACATTCAGTACTTC | CASSWTTGGKNIQYF
TRBJ1-6 | NA | NA | TRBV11-2 | TGTGCCAGCAGCCCGACGTGGGAGCTAAGGAATTCACCCCTCCACTTT | CASSPTWELRNSPLHF
TRBJ2-3 | NA | NA | TRBV10-3 | TGTGCCATCAGTGAGCGTGAGGTTTATGATACGCAGTATTTT | CAISEREVYDTQYF
TRBJ1-3 | NA | NA | TRBV5-6 | TGTGCCAGCAGCCCAACAGCTTCTGGAAACACCATATATTTT | CASSPTASGNTIYF
TRBJ1-2 | NA | NA | TRBV28 | TGTGCCAGCAGTTTTGAGAGGAGTAATGGCTACACCTTC | CASSFERSNGYTF
TRBJ1-2 | NA | TRBD1 | TRBV19 | TGTGCCAGTAGTATTCGACAGGGGGCTAACTATGGCTACACCTTC | CASSIRQGANYGYTF
TRBJ1-2 | NA | NA | TRBV6-6 | TGTGCCAGCAGTTTCGGACAACTGCTTAACTATGGCTACACCTTC | CASSFGQLLNYGYTF
TRBJ2-5 | once | NA | TRBV9 | TGTGCCAGCAGCCTATCCGGGATTCCCCAAGAGACCCAGTACTTC | CASSLSGIPQETQYF
TRBJ1-1 | NA | NA | TRBV6-2/TRBV6-3 | TGTGCCAGCAGTTTCGGCGGGGTGGGGGCTGAAGCTTTCTTT | CASSFGGVGAEAFF
TRBJ1-1 | NA | NA | TRBV5-1 | TGCGCCAGCAGGGTCTGGGGGGAGAACACTGAAGCTTTCTTT | CASRVWGENTEAFF
TRBJ2-5 | NA | TRBD1 | TRBV19 | TGTGCCAGTAGTATAGTCCGGGACAGGGGCTCTAGAAGAGAGACCCAGTACTTC | CASSIVRDRGSRRETQYF
TRBJ1-2 | NA | NA | TRBV6-4 | TGTGCCAGCAGCGCTACCGGTGGGGGGTATGGCTACACCTTC | CASSATGGGYGYTF
TRBJ1-5 | once | NA | TRBV18 | TGTGCCAGCTCACCACGGGGGGAGGGGAATCAGCCCCAGCATTTT | CASSPRGEGNQPQHF
TRBJ2-7 | NA | TRBD2 | TRBV9 | TGTGCCAGCAGCGTAGTGCCGGGGGGGTTCTCCGAGCAGTACTTC | CASSVVPGGFSEQYF
TRBJ1-1 | NA | NA | TRBV18 | TGTGCCAGCTCACCAGCAGGTAGGGAAGCTTTCTTT | CASSPAGREAFF
TRBJ1-6 | NA | NA | TRBV21-1 | TGTGCCAGCTCTAGGCCACAAGAAACTTATAATTCACCCCTCCACTTT | CASSRPQETYNSPLHF
TRBJ2-3 | NA | TRBD1 | TRBV6-5 | TGTGCCAGCAAGACAGGGTTTACAGATACGCAGTATTTT | CASKTGFTDTQYF
TRBJ1-5 | NA | NA | TRBV28 | TGTGCCAGCAGCCCCAGGGGTCCCCAGCATTTT | CASSPRGPQHF
TRBJ2-7 | few | TRBD2 | TRBV11-2 | TGTGCCAGCAGCCCTAGCGGGAGTAGCTACGAGCAGTACTTC | CASSPSGSSYEQYF
TRBJ1-3 | NA | NA | TRBV10-3 | TGTGCCATCAGTGAGTTTACAGGGCCTGGAAACACCATATATTTT | CAISEFTGPGNTIYF